Each of the 21 T cell receptor beta chains below was sequenced from the same sample in a study of blood T cell repertoires in COVID-19. The method was immunoSEQ multiplex PCR; TCRdb's version includes in-frame clones alone and lacks a portion of them. The repertoire consists of 110,000 or so clones, with over 60% occurring once and the leading ten covering 7.9%. Sequencing was done on a sample of peripheral blood. The receptors shown here come from a human donor in a cohort sampled during active COVID-19.

This chain joins TRBV10-3 and TRBJ1-2, with D possibly matching TRBD1 (6 bases). Germline CDR1 reads ENHRY; CDR2 reads SYGVKD. There are 14 residues in the CDR3. V shed 2 bases and J shed 4 bases, with 11 bases lying between them. The CDR3: CAISEVLGGYGYTF. The CDR3 DNA sequence: TGTGCCATCAGTGAGGTCCTAGGGGGCTATGGCTACACCTTC.

This clone is a singleton in its sample. CDR3 residues: CASSLAQGNTYEQYF. The CDR3 DNA reads as TGTGCCAGCAGCTTAGCTCAGGGCAATACCTACGAGCAGTACTTC. The genes are TRBV7-9 and TRBJ2-7; possible D gene TRBD1, 5 bases. The germline CDR1 and CDR2 sequences are SEHNR and FQNEAQ (reference sequence). Trimming cost V 0 bases and J 2 bases, with 11 bases left between them. This CDR3 contains 15 residues.

CDR3 DNA: TGTGCCGGGAGGCGACGACAGGGAGCCACTGAAGCTTTCTTT. Amino acids: CAGRRRQGATEAFF. The rearrangement joins TRBV2 to TRBJ1-1; 7 bases agree with TRBD1. Germline V CDR1 and CDR2: SNHLY, FYNNEI. Trimming removed 11 bases from V and 4 bases from J; junction bases left unmatched: 13. This CDR3 region has 14 residues.

The gene calls are TRBV5-6 and TRBJ1-2; 7 positions agree with TRBD1. CDR3 length equals 13 residues. V lost 4 bases, J lost 4 bases, and 4 bases stayed unmatched. Germline CDR1 SGHDT, CDR2 YYEEEE. The CDR3 reads CASSQGQLYGYTF. The CDR3 coding sequence is TGTGCCAGCAGCCAGGGACAGCTCTATGGCTACACCTTC.

This clone appeared a single time. V and J are TRBV27 and TRBJ1-1, with D tentatively TRBD1 (5 bases). In germline, CDR1 is MNHEY, CDR2 SMNVEV (reference sequence). The germline V and J ends were trimmed by 6 bases and 2 bases, with 16 bases remaining between them. The CDR3 loop spans 15 amino acids. CDR3 coding DNA: TGTGCCAGCAGACAAAATGGGGCAGTCAACACTGAAGCTTTCTTT. The encoded protein is CASRQNGAVNTEAFF.

The chain has TRBV19 and TRBJ1-2; 8 nucleotides align to TRBD1. This CDR3 is built from 15 residues. The V gene's germline CDR1 is LNHDA and CDR2 SQIVND (reference sequence). The J segment lost 2 bases and the V segment lost 6 bases, leaving 8 bases of the junction unmatched. The CDR3 DNA is TGTGCCAGTAGGGACGTATGGACAGGGAACTATGGCTACACCTTC. Amino acid sequence: CASRDVWTGNYGYTF. The entire variable domain, with the rest obtained from reference TRBV19 and TRBJ1-2, is as follows: DGGITQSPKYLFRKEGQNVTLSCEQNLNHDAMYWYRQDPGQGLRLIYYSQIVNDFQKGDIAEGYSVSREKKESFPLTVTSAQKNPTAFYLCASRDVWTGNYGYTFGSGTRLTVV.

This clone was found a few times. The chain joins TRBV30 to TRBJ1-1; 7 positions agree with TRBD1. Germline V CDR1 and CDR2: GTSNPN, SVGIG (reference sequence). The CDR3 runs 14 residues. CDR3 sequence (DNA): TGTGCATTCCGGAACAGGGGATCGATCACTGAAGCTTTCTTT. Protein product: CAFRNRGSITEAFF. The variable domain in full, with the rest retrieved from reference TRBV30 and TRBJ1-1, is SQTIHQWPATLVQPVGSPLSLECTVEGTSNPNLYWYRQAAGRGLQLLFYSVGIGQISSEVPQNLSASRPQDRQFILSSKKLLLSDSGFYLCAFRNRGSITEAFFGQGTRLTVV.

The V and J genes are TRBV29-1 and TRBJ1-1, with TRBD1 identical over 8 bases. Germline V lookup: CDR1 SQVTM, CDR2 ANQGSEA. With 5 bases clipped from V and 3 bases from J, the junction kept 5 bases outside the gene matches. The CDR3 consists of 13 residues. The CDR3 reads CSVRQGTYTEAFF. The CDR3 bases are TGCAGCGTTCGACAGGGGACCTACACTGAAGCTTTCTTT.

Only a few counts were recorded for this clone. The CDR3 protein is CASTPATGETQYF. As DNA, the CDR3 is TGTGCCAGCACCCCAGCTACGGGAGAGACCCAGTACTTC. V usage is TRBV12-3 or TRBV12-4 and J usage is TRBJ2-5, with unresolved D. V lost 7 bases to trimming and J lost 4 bases, with 13 bases between them. CDR3 length equals 13 residues.

The chain couples TRBV5-8 to TRBJ2-1, with a weak D call TRBD2 (5 bases). Germline V CDR1 and CDR2: SGHTS, YDEGEE. The V and J ends lost 2 bases and 7 bases respectively, with 16 bases between them. The CDR3 totals 15 residues. The DNA for the CDR3 is TGTGCCAGCAGCTTCGGACTCTCCGGCCGGAATGAGCAGTTCTTC. It specifies CASSFGLSGRNEQFF.

This chain joins TRBV27 and TRBJ2-7; 7 nucleotides line up with TRBD2. Germline V gene data show CDR1 as MNHEY and CDR2 as SMNVEV (reference sequence). After removal of 5 bases from V and 0 bases from J, the junction contained 10 bases not matched to a gene. The CDR3 is 16 amino acids. The CDR3 region is CASSLEGTTSSYEQYF. The DNA of the CDR3 is TGTGCCAGCAGTCTCGAGGGGACTACCAGCTCCTACGAGCAGTACTTC.

V usage is TRBV18 and J usage is TRBJ1-2; D uncertain. V was trimmed by 3 bases and J by 4 bases, leaving 12 bases between them. The CDR3 loop spans 14 amino acids. In germline, CDR1 is KGHSH, CDR2 LQKENI. In nucleotides, the CDR3 is TGTGCCAGCTCACCTGCATCTGGGAGCTATGGCTACACCTTC. It is translated as CASSPASGSYGYTF.

The gene calls are TRBV6-5 and TRBJ2-7; perhaps TRBD2 as D (6 bases). Germline CDR1 and CDR2: MNHEY and SVGAGI. CDR3 size: 11 residues. Trimming shortened V by 6 bases and J by 6 bases, and 9 bases separated the two germline ends. The CDR3 spells CASRRGIEQYF. The CDR3 DNA is TGTGCCAGCAGGCGGGGTATCGAGCAGTACTTC.

V gene TRBV15 combines with J gene TRBJ2-7; D is unclear. CDR1 is LNHNV, CDR2 YYDKDF, per germline (reference sequence). V lost 4 bases to trimming and J lost 2 bases, with 12 bases between them. This CDR3 has 14 residues. The CDR3 nucleotides read TGTGCCACCAGCACGACTGAAGACCCCTACGAGCAGTACTTC. Protein product: CATSTTEDPYEQYF.

The chain employs TRBV3-1 (or the pseudogene TRBV3-2) and TRBJ2-7, with TRBD2 matching 9 bases. The V gene end was trimmed by 0 bases and the J gene end by 2 bases; junction bases not matched to a gene: 8. Per the germline V gene, CDR1 is LGHDT and CDR2 is YNNKEL (reference sequence). CDR3 length equals 17 residues. The CDR3 sequence is CASSQEQKAGGAYEQYF. CDR3 in DNA: TGTGCCAGCAGCCAAGAACAAAAAGCGGGAGGCGCCTACGAGCAGTACTTC.

This clone appeared once. The V gene is TRBV13, the J gene TRBJ2-7, with 9 bases matching TRBD1. This CDR3 spans 14 amino acids. The V and J ends lost 4 bases and 4 bases, in that order; junction bases with no gene match: 5. Germline-derived CDR1 and CDR2 are PRHDT and FYEKMQ (reference sequence). CDR3 region: CASSSSGQGYEQYF. In DNA, the CDR3 is TGTGCCAGCAGCTCCTCGGGACAGGGATACGAGCAGTACTTC. The full variable domain, in which reference TRBV13 and TRBJ2-7 provide the parts outside the CDR3, is AAGVIQSPRHLIKEKRETATLKCYPIPRHDTVYWYQQGPGQDPQFLISFYEKMQSDKGSIPDRFSAQQFSDYHSELNMSSLELGDSALYFCASSSSGQGYEQYFGPGTRLTVT.

This clone was observed a few times. The J gene is TRBJ2-1, the V gene TRBV7-9; 12 positions match TRBD2. V was clipped by 5 bases and J by 6 bases; unmatched bases: 5. This CDR3 comprises 15 residues. Germline loops: CDR1 SEHNR, CDR2 FQNEAQ (reference sequence). The CDR3 DNA reads TGTGCCAGCAGCCCCCTAGCGGGAGGGATCAATGAGCAGTTCTTC. Protein sequence: CASSPLAGGINEQFF.

The chain uses TRBV27 and TRBJ1-1; 10 nucleotides agree with TRBD1. The V and J ends lost 1 base and 0 bases, in that order; junction bases with no gene match: 2. CDR1 and CDR2 (germline): MNHEY, SMNVEV (reference sequence). The CDR3 has 16 residues. In DNA, the CDR3 is TGTGCCAGCAGTTTATTGGGGACAGGGGTGAACACTGAAGCTTTCTTT. Protein sequence: CASSLLGTGVNTEAFF.

The chain combines TRBV27 with TRBJ2-7, with 7 bases fitting TRBD1. The CDR3 contains 12 residues. Trimming cost V 8 bases and J 5 bases; bases outside gene matches: 6. CDR1 MNHEY and CDR2 SMNVEV come from the germline V gene (reference sequence). CDR3 bases: TGTGCCAGCGGGACAGTTTCCCACGAGCAGTACTTC. Its protein product is CASGTVSHEQYF.

The chain employs TRBV18 and TRBJ2-7; 11 bases are shared with TRBD1. The V and J ends lost 4 bases and 5 bases, in that order; junction bases with no gene match: 4. Germline-derived CDR1 and CDR2 are KGHSH and LQKENI. This CDR3 has 14 residues. For the CDR3, the DNA is TGTGCCAGCTCACGGGACAGGGGGAGCCACGAGCAGTACTTC. Translated, it gives CASSRDRGSHEQYF.

The V gene is TRBV4-2, the J gene TRBJ2-7; 9 bases map to TRBD2. This CDR3 is 15 amino acids long. Looked up from germline, CDR1 is LGHNA and CDR2 is YNFKEQ. With 5 bases clipped from V and 0 bases from J, the junction kept 5 bases outside the gene matches. CDR3 DNA sequence: TGTGCCAGCAGCTTCCGGACTAGCGACTCCTACGAGCAGTACTTC. Amino acids: CASSFRTSDSYEQYF.